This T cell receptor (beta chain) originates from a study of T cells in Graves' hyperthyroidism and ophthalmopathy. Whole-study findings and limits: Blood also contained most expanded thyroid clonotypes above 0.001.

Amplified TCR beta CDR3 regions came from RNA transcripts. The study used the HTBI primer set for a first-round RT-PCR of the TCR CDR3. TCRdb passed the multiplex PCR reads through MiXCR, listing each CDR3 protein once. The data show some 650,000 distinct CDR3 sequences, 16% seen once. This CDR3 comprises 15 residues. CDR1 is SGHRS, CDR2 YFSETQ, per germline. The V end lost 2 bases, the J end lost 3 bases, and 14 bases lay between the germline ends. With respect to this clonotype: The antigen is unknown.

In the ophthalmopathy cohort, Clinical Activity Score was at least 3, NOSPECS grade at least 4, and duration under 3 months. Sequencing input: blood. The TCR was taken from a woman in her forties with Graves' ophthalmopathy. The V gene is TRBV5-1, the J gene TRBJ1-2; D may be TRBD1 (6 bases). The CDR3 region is CASSFSSGQHYGYTF. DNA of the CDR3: TGCGCCAGCAGCTTCTCCTCAGGACAGCACTATGGCTACACCTTC.